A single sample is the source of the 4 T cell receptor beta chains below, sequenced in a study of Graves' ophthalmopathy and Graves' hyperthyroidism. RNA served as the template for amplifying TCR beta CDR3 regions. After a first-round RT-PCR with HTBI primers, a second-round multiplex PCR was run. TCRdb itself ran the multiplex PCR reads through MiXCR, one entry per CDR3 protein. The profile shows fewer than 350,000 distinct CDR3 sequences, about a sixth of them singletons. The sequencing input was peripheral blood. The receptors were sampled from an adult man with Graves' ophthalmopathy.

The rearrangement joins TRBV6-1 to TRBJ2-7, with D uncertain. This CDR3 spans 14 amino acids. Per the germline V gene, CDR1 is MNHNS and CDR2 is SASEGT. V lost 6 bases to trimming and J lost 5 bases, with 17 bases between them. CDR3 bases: TGTGCCAGCAGCGTTCCTCACGGCTACCACGAGCAGTACTTC. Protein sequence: CASSVPHGYHEQYF.

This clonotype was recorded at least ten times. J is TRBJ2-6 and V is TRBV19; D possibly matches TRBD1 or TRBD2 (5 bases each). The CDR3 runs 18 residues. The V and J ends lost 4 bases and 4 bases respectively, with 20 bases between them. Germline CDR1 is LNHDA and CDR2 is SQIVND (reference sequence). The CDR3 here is CASSTTPRGGFGANVLTF. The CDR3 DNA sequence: TGTGCCAGTAGTACAACCCCGAGGGGTGGGTTCGGGGCCAACGTCCTGACTTTC. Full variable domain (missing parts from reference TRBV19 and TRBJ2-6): DGGITQSPKYLFRKEGQNVTLSCEQNLNHDAMYWYRQDPGQGLRLIYYSQIVNDFQKGDIAEGYSVSREKKESFPLTVTSAQKNPTAFYLCASSTTPRGGFGANVLTFGAGSRLTVL.

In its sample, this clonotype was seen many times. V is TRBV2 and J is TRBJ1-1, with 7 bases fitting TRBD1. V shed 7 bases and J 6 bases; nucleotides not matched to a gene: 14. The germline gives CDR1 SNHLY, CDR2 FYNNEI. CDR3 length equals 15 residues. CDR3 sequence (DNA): TGTGCCAGCACGTTTAGAACAGGGGCTGAACCTGAAGCTTTCTTT. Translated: CASTFRTGAEPEAFF.

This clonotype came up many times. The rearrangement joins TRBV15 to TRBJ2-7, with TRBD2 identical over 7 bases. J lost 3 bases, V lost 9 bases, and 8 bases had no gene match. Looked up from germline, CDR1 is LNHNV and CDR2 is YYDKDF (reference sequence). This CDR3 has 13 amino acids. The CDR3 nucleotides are TGTGCCACGAAGCGGGACGCAGGCTACGAGCAGTACTTC. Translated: CATKRDAGYEQYF.